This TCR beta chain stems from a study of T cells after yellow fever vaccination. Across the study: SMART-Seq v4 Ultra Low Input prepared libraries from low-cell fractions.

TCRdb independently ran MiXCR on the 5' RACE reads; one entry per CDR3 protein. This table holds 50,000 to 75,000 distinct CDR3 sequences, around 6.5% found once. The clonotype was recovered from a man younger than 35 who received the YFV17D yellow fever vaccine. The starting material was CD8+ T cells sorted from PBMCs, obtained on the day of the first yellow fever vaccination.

CDR3 DNA: TGTGCCAGCAGCCAAGCCACCTTGGGGATAGGGGGCGATGAGCAGTTCTTC. Amino acid sequence: CASSQATLGIGGDEQFF. The rearrangement links TRBV4-2 to TRBJ2-1; 7 bases agree with TRBD1. The V and J ends lost 1 base and 8 bases, in that order; junction bases with no gene match: 14. CDR1 is LGHNA and CDR2 is YNFKEQ in the germline V gene. This CDR3 is 17 amino acids long.